Below, 8 T cell receptor beta chains from the same sample are listed, as sequenced in a study of T cells in Graves' hyperthyroidism and ophthalmopathy. The investigators amplified TCR beta CDR3 regions from RNA transcripts. Using the HTBI primer set, a first-round RT-PCR was run on the TCR CDR3. TCRdb re-derived calls from the multiplex PCR reads in MiXCR, one entry per CDR3 protein. This sample has more than 300,000 distinct CDR3 sequences, with 13% found just once. Sequencing was done on a sample of blood. The receptors derive from a woman aged 18-30 years with Graves' hyperthyroidism.

This clonotype was seen a handful of times. The chain uses TRBV20-1 and TRBJ2-7, with 7 bases aligning to TRBD2. Germline CDR1 is DFQATT and CDR2 is SNEGSKA (reference sequence). The CDR3 consists of 14 residues. Unmatched junction bases numbered 8, after V lost 1 base and J lost 5 bases. The CDR3 bases are TGCAGTGCTAGAGGGGGGGGGGTAGTCCACGAGCAGTACTTC. It yields the protein CSARGGGVVHEQYF.

The chain is built from TRBV12-3 or TRBV12-4 and TRBJ2-7, with D maybe TRBD2 (5 bases). The CDR3 length is 14 residues. Trimming shortened V by 1 base and J by 6 bases, and 13 bases separated the two germline ends. The CDR3 DNA reads as TGTGCCAGCAGTTTAGAGAGGACTCCCTCCGAGCAGTACTTC. Encoded protein: CASSLERTPSEQYF.

This clonotype was seen many times. The CDR3 DNA sequence: TGTGCCAGCAGCCTAGTGACTAGCGGGAGGGGGGCCACGCATACGCAGTATTTT. This translates into CASSLVTSGRGATHTQYF. The chain recombines TRBV7-2 with TRBJ2-3; TRBD2 matches 14 bases. Germline CDR1 is SGHTA and CDR2 is FQGNSA. The CDR3 has 18 residues. The ends lost 5 bases at V and 7 bases at J; junction bases unmatched: 14. Looking up the rest from reference TRBV7-2 and TRBJ2-3 gives the full variable domain: GAGVSQSPSNKVTEKGKDVELRCDPISGHTALYWYRQSLGQGLEFLIYFQGNSAPDKSGLPSDRFSAERTGGSVSTLTIQRTQQEDSAVYLCASSLVTSGRGATHTQYFGPGTRLTVL.

The CDR3 bases are TGTGCCAGCAGCTGGGAGGGGGTTCACCAAGAGACCCAGTACTTC. Protein product: CASSWEGVHQETQYF. The chain joins TRBV5-6 to TRBJ2-5; D perhaps matches TRBD2 (7 bases). Looked up from germline, CDR1 is SGHDT and CDR2 is YYEEEE. CDR3 length equals 15 residues. V lost 3 bases to trimming and J lost 0 bases, with 12 bases between them.

This clonotype was counted many times. The rearrangement joins TRBV30 to TRBJ1-1; maybe TRBD1 (5 bases). The germline V gene has CDR1 GTSNPN and CDR2 SVGIG (reference sequence). V was pared by 4 bases and J by 1 base, with 10 bases between. This CDR3 has 13 residues. The CDR3 coding sequence is TGTGCCTGGACCGGGGCAGCGAACACTGAAGCTTTCTTT. This encodes CAWTGAANTEAFF.

Details on this clonotype: An end of the junction does not agree with germline; a read error may underlie this. The chain is built from TRBV5-1 and TRBJ2-3, with 7 positions matching TRBD1. This CDR3 is built from 14 residues. CDR1 is SGHRS, CDR2 YFSETQ, per germline. The CDR3 coding sequence is TGTGCCAGCAGCCCCGGACAGGCCCTGGATACGCAGTATTTT. The encoded protein is CASSPGQALDTQYF.

J is TRBJ2-2 and V is TRBV27, with 8 bases identical to TRBD2. Looked up from germline, CDR1 is MNHEY and CDR2 is SMNVEV (reference sequence). Trimming removed 5 bases from V and 2 bases from J; junction bases left unmatched: 13. The CDR3 is made up of 18 amino acids. The CDR3 DNA reads TGTGCCAGCAGTATAAATCCGGGACTAGAGGCTAACACCGGGGAGCTGTTTTTT. It yields the protein CASSINPGLEANTGELFF.

This clonotype was picked up many times. The chain carries TRBV6-1 and TRBJ2-1, with a possible D match to TRBD1 (6 bases). The germline CDR1 and CDR2 sequences are MNHNS and SASEGT. Trimming pared 6 bases from V and 5 bases from J, leaving 17 bases between. The CDR3 runs 15 residues. Here the CDR3 reads CASSSDRSGDNEQFF. The CDR3 DNA reads as TGTGCCAGCAGCTCCGACAGGTCCGGGGACAATGAGCAGTTCTTC.